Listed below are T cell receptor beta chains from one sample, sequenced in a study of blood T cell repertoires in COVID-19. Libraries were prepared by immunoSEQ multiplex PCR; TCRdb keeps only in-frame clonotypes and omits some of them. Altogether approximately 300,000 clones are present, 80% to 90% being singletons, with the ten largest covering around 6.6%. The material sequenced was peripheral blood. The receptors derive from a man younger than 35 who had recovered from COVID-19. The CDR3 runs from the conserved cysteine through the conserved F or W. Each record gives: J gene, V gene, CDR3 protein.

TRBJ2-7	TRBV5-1	CASSGTSATYEQYF
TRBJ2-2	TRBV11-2	CASSAQGTGELFF
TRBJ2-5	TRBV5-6	CASSFWTGVTRGGTQYF
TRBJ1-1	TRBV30	CAWSVQLPGTEAFF
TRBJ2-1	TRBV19	CASNSKPEDNEQFF
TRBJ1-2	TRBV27	CASSLFAGGTEPYGYTF
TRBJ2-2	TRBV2	CASRDRVSTGELFF
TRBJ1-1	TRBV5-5	CASSFHPGTGVNGGTEAFF
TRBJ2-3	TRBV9	CASSVDGKDTQYF
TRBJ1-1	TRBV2	CASSLDRGSTEAFF
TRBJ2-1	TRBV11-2	CASSFQGAYNEQFF
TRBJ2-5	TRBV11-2	CASSLDVGQGASQETQYF
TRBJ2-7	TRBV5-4	CASSLAPQGAKPYEQYF
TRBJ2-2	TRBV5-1	CASSLVDTGELFF
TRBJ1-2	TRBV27	CASSPTGDYGYTF
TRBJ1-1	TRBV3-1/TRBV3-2	CASSQLQGGTEAFF